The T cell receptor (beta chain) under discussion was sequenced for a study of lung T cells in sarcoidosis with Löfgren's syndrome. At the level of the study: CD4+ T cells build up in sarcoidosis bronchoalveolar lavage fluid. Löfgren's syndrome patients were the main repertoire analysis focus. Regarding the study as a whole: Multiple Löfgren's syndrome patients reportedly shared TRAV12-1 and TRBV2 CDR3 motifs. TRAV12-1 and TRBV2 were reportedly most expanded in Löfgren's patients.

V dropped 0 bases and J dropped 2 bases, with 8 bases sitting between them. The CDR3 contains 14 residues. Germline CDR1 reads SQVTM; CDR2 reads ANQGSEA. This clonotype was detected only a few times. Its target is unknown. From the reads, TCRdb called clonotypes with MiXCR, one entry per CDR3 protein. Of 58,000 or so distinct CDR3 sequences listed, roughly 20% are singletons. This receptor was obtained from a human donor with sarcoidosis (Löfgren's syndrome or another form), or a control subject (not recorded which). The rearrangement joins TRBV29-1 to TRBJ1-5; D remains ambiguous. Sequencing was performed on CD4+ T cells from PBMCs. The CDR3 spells CSVEESGGNQPQHF. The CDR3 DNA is TGCAGCGTTGAAGAAAGCGGAGGCAATCAGCCCCAGCATTTT.